The 19 T cell receptor beta chains below come from one sample, sequenced in a study of human T cells and chemical hapten exposure. Time point: patch test 1, 2 weeks after DPC sensitization. Specified treatment: therapeutic diphenylcyclopropenone sensitization with weekly scalp DPC. From the RACE reads, TCRdb called clonotypes with MiXCR, one entry per CDR3 protein. The table shows about 360,000 distinct CDR3 sequences, with under 9% occurring only once. Specimen: whole blood, collected in connection with sensitization to the hapten diphenylcyclopropenone (DPC). Every receptor here comes from a woman aged 18-29 years with alopecia areata. Some clones in this sample may be carry-over from other donors' samples.

This chain connects TRBV28 to TRBJ2-1; 8 bases are shared with TRBD2. V was pared by 7 bases and J by 6 bases, with 5 bases of the junction left unmatched. Germline V lookup: CDR1 MDHEN, CDR2 SYDVKM. The CDR3 length is 13 residues. CDR3 DNA: TGTGCCAGCACGGGACTAGATTTCAATGAGCAGTTCTTC. Translation gives CASTGLDFNEQFF.

This clonotype was counted ten times or more. The V and J genes are TRBV5-1 and TRBJ2-1; tentatively, D is TRBD2 (6 bases). Trimming shortened V by 1 base and J by 5 bases, and 13 bases separated the two germline ends. CDR3 length equals 15 residues. Per the germline V gene, CDR1 is SGHRS and CDR2 is YFSETQ. CDR3 loop: CASSLLGGGDNEQFF. CDR3 bases: TGCGCCAGCAGCTTGTTGGGGGGAGGAGACAATGAGCAGTTCTTC. The full variable domain, rest sourced from reference TRBV5-1 and TRBJ2-1, is KAGVTQTPRYLIKTRGQQVTLSCSPISGHRSVSWYQQTPGQGLQFLFEYFSETQRNKGNFPGRFSGRQFSNSRSEMNVSTLELGDSALYLCASSLLGGGDNEQFFGPGTRLTVL.

V gene TRBV5-1 combines with J gene TRBJ2-3; D might be TRBD2 (6 bases). V was pared by 7 bases and J by 4 bases, with 16 bases between. CDR1 SGHRS and CDR2 YFSETQ come from the germline V gene. The CDR3 is made up of 14 amino acids. DNA of the CDR3: TGCGCCAGCGCTGCGGGGCCTGCCCCAGATACGCAGTATTTT. Protein product: CASAAGPAPDTQYF. Full variable domain (rest looked up from reference TRBV5-1 and TRBJ2-3): KAGVTQTPRYLIKTRGQQVTLSCSPISGHRSVSWYQQTPGQGLQFLFEYFSETQRNKGNFPGRFSGRQFSNSRSEMNVSTLELGDSALYLCASAAGPAPDTQYFGPGTRLTVL.

This clonotype was detected a few times. The chain combines TRBV20-1 with TRBJ1-1, with D maybe TRBD1 (5 bases). The germline CDR1 and CDR2 sequences are DFQATT and SNEGSKA (reference sequence). V was pared by 3 bases and J by 0 bases, with 17 bases between. The CDR3 spans 16 residues. Here the CDR3 DNA reads TGCAGTGCTAGTCTAACAGGTGTCCCTTTGAACACTGAAGCTTTCTTT. Residues: CSASLTGVPLNTEAFF.

This clonotype was observed at least ten times. This sequence joins TRBV5-6 and TRBJ1-1; D gene unclear. This CDR3 has 15 amino acids. From germline, CDR1 is SGHDT and CDR2 YYEEEE. V lost 2 bases to trimming and J lost 1 base, with 12 bases between them. The DNA for the CDR3 is TGTGCCAGCAGCTTTGGCCCGGTTAGGAACACTGAAGCTTTCTTT. As protein: CASSFGPVRNTEAFF.

This clonotype was seen at least ten times. The chain combines TRBV18 with TRBJ2-3; 9 nucleotides match TRBD2. V shed 5 bases and J 1 base; nucleotides not matched to a gene: 10. The CDR3 covers 17 residues. Germline V gene data show CDR1 as KGHSH and CDR2 as LQKENI. Here the CDR3 reads CASSIQAGGARTDTQYF. CDR3 nucleotides: TGTGCCAGCTCAATACAGGCGGGGGGGGCCCGCACAGATACGCAGTATTTT.

This clonotype has ten or more counts. The rearrangement links TRBV4-3 to TRBJ2-5, with 10 bases matching TRBD2. Germline V gene lookup returns CDR1 LGHNA and CDR2 YSLEER. V was clipped by 6 bases and J by 5 bases; unmatched bases: 21. CDR3 length: 19 amino acids. The CDR3 loop reads CASSRKALGSGGAFETQYF. The CDR3 bases are TGCGCCAGCAGTCGAAAGGCTTTAGGGAGCGGGGGGGCCTTTGAGACCCAGTACTTC.

In its sample, this clonotype was seen a few times. This chain connects TRBV7-9 to TRBJ1-2; D is possibly TRBD1 (6 bases). This CDR3 is built from 14 residues. Trimming shortened V by 5 bases and J by 9 bases, and 19 bases separated the two germline ends. CDR1 and CDR2 (germline): SEHNR, FQNEAQ (reference sequence). Here the CDR3 reads CASSLGGSTESYTF. As DNA, the CDR3 is TGTGCCAGCAGCCTAGGGGGTTCGACAGAAAGCTACACCTTC.

The chain employs TRBV7-8 and TRBJ2-5; 13 bases match TRBD2. With V trimmed by 0 bases and J by 3 bases, 7 bases remained unmatched. CDR1 SGHVS and CDR2 FQNEAQ come from the germline V gene. This CDR3 has 18 residues. The CDR3 coding sequence is TGTGCCAGCAGCTTAGCCCAACTAGCGGGGGGGACTAAAGAGACCCAGTACTTC. Translation gives CASSLAQLAGGTKETQYF.

The chain links TRBV7-3 to TRBJ1-1; no clear D. Germline V gives CDR1 SGHTA, CDR2 FQGTGA. Trimming cost V 5 bases and J 0 bases, with 10 bases left between them. The CDR3 has 14 amino acids. The CDR3 is CASSPSSMNTEAFF. As DNA, the CDR3 is TGTGCCAGCAGCCCCAGCAGTATGAACACTGAAGCTTTCTTT. The whole variable domain, remainder taken from reference TRBV7-3 and TRBJ1-1, is GAGVSQTPSNKVTEKGKYVELRCDPISGHTALYWYRQSLGQGPEFLIYFQGTGAADDSGLPNDRFFAVRPEGSVSTLKIQRTERGDSAVYLCASSPSSMNTEAFFGQGTRLTVV.

As concerns this clonotype: This may stem from a read error, because a much larger clone lies one nucleotide away. The rearrangement joins TRBV13 to TRBJ2-3, with 8 bases that match TRBD2. The CDR3 sequence is 16 residues long. Germline CDR1 is PRHDT and CDR2 is FYEKMQ (reference sequence). The ends lost 4 bases at V and 3 bases at J; junction bases unmatched: 9. The CDR3 spells CASSYLVGGATDTQYF. The CDR3 DNA reads TGTGCCAGCAGCTATCTTGTCGGGGGGGCGACAGATACGCAGTATTTT.

This clonotype was seen a few times. The rearrangement uses TRBV15 and TRBJ1-6; D uncertain. CDR3 size: 16 residues. CDR1 is LNHNV and CDR2 is YYDKDF in the germline V gene (reference sequence). Trimming took off 3 bases at V and 9 bases at J, with 18 bases between the two ends. The CDR3 loop reads CATSSRSVGSGSPLHF. CDR3 nucleotides: TGTGCCACCAGCAGCCGTTCGGTGGGGTCCGGTTCACCCCTCCACTTT.

This clonotype showed up just a few times. The chain links TRBV27 to TRBJ2-1; maybe TRBD2 (7 bases). This CDR3 region has 13 residues. V was clipped by 8 bases and J by 2 bases, with 10 bases between them. CDR1 and CDR2 from the germline V gene are MNHEY and SMNVEV (reference sequence). As DNA, the CDR3 is TGTGCCAGCGGGAGGGGGGCCTACAATGAGCAGTTCTTC. Translated, it gives CASGRGAYNEQFF.

This clonotype has more than one count but fewer than ten. The chain joins TRBV20-1 to TRBJ1-5; 7 nucleotides line up with TRBD1. The CDR3 runs to 14 residues. V lost 4 bases to trimming and J lost 3 bases; unmatched junction nucleotides: 6. Germline CDR1 reads DFQATT; CDR2 reads SNEGSKA (reference sequence). The CDR3 DNA reads as TGCAGTGCTACGGAGGGACAGTTCAATCAGCCCCAGCATTTT. It is translated as CSATEGQFNQPQHF.

This clonotype was recorded a few times. The V call is TRBV7-8, the J call TRBJ1-6; D gene uncertain. Germline CDR1 and CDR2: SGHVS and FQNEAQ. Trimming pared 5 bases from V and 10 bases from J, leaving 18 bases between. The CDR3 covers 15 residues. CDR3 sequence: CASSLLRALESPLHF. Here the CDR3 DNA reads TGTGCCAGCAGCCTCCTCCGGGCCCTTGAGTCACCCCTCCACTTT.

This chain links TRBV5-1 with TRBJ2-1; D is perhaps TRBD1 (5 bases). This CDR3 is built from 13 residues. Germline CDR1 and CDR2: SGHRS and YFSETQ. V was cut by 7 bases and J by 7 bases, with 15 bases left in between. CDR3 amino acids: CASGSGFGNEQFF. CDR3 sequence (DNA): TGCGCCAGCGGGTCAGGGTTCGGGAATGAGCAGTTCTTC.

This clonotype was recorded many times. The V call is TRBV7-9, the J call TRBJ2-3; the D gene is possibly TRBD2 (5 bases). Germline CDR1 reads SEHNR; CDR2 reads FQNEAQ (reference sequence). Trimming removed 4 bases from V and 6 bases from J, with 17 bases in between. The CDR3 length is 15 residues. CDR3 nucleotides: TGTGCCAGCAGCTCCAACCCTCTAGCATCGGATACGCAGTATTTT. This gives the protein CASSSNPLASDTQYF.

The chain is built from TRBV4-2 and TRBJ1-2, with 7 bases lining up with TRBD1. V was pared by 0 bases and J by 5 bases, with 6 bases of the junction left unmatched. The germline gives CDR1 LGHNA, CDR2 YNFKEQ. This CDR3 is 15 amino acids long. The CDR3 sequence: CASSQESTTGYGYTF. The CDR3, as DNA: TGTGCCAGCAGCCAAGAATCGACGACAGGGTATGGCTACACCTTC.

At least ten counts were recorded for this clonotype. This chain connects TRBV7-2 to TRBJ1-5, with a possible D match to TRBD1 (6 bases). V was cut by 1 base and J by 5 bases, with 12 bases left in between. The CDR3 loop spans 15 amino acids. Germline lookup yields CDR1 SGHTA and CDR2 FQGNSA. The DNA of the CDR3 is TGTGCCAGCAGCTTAGACGGGGGGCTTGATCAGCCCCAGCATTTT. Encoded protein: CASSLDGGLDQPQHF.